Shown below are 26 T cell receptor beta chains from a single sample sequenced in a study of blood T cell repertoires in COVID-19. Clones were sequenced by immunoSEQ multiplex PCR, and TCRdb holds only the in-frame ones, with some missing. Counted here are approximately 250,000 clones, around 90% occurring once; the ten biggest clones make up roughly 5.6%. The sequenced sample was peripheral blood. These receptors originate from a woman in her fifties or sixties with COVID-19, enrolled during active disease.

The chain couples TRBV18 to TRBJ2-2; 8 bases fit TRBD1. Germline trimming cut 3 bases from V and 0 bases from J; bases unmatched to any gene: 6. This CDR3 spans 17 amino acids. In germline, CDR1 is KGHSH, CDR2 LQKENI. The DNA of the CDR3 is TGTGCCAGCTCACCGCAGGGGGCCGGACCGAACACCGGGGAGCTGTTTTTT. Amino acids: CASSPQGAGPNTGELFF.

This chain connects TRBV10-1 to TRBJ2-3; no definite D call. This CDR3 is built from 18 residues. In germline, CDR1 is WNHNN, CDR2 SYGVQD (reference sequence). The V end was cut by 6 bases, the J end by 0 bases, with 22 bases between. The CDR3 region has the DNA TGCGCCAGCAGGGCCCCTCCCCTTAGAGGAGCTAGCACAGATACGCAGTATTTT. Translated, it gives CASRAPPLRGASTDTQYF.

The chain uses TRBV5-1 and TRBJ2-1; D possibly corresponds to TRBD2 (7 bases). From germline, CDR1 is SGHRS and CDR2 YFSETQ. The length of the CDR3 is 15 residues. V was clipped by 0 bases and J by 6 bases, with 13 bases between them. CDR3 sequence reads: CASSLGGGRGNEQFF. CDR3 coding DNA: TGCGCCAGCAGCTTGGGCGGGGGCCGCGGCAATGAGCAGTTCTTC. The full variable domain, rest sourced from reference TRBV5-1 and TRBJ2-1, is KAGVTQTPRYLIKTRGQQVTLSCSPISGHRSVSWYQQTPGQGLQFLFEYFSETQRNKGNFPGRFSGRQFSNSRSEMNVSTLELGDSALYLCASSLGGGRGNEQFFGPGTRLTVL.

V is TRBV11-3 and J is TRBJ2-2, with 9 bases matching TRBD1. Germline loops: CDR1 SGHNT, CDR2 YENEEA. The CDR3 runs 14 residues. V was clipped by 5 bases and J by 5 bases; unmatched bases: 3. CDR3 nucleotide sequence: TGTGCCAGCAGCACAGGGGGCTGGACCGGGGAGCTGTTTTTT. This encodes CASSTGGWTGELFF. The entire variable domain, with the rest obtained from reference TRBV11-3 and TRBJ2-2, is as follows: EAGVVQSPRYKIIEKKQPVAFWCNPISGHNTLYWYLQNLGQGPELLIRYENEEAVDDSQLPKDRFSAERLKGVDSTLKIQPAELGDSAVYLCASSTGGWTGELFFGEGSRLTVL.

In this sample, this clone turned up once. The chain links TRBV2 to TRBJ2-1; 7 nucleotides match TRBD2. Trimming took 6 bases from V and 7 from J; bases not matched to a gene: 6. In germline, CDR1 is SNHLY, CDR2 FYNNEI. The CDR3 length is 13 residues. CDR3 loop: CASRARRGNEQFF. The CDR3 region has the DNA TGTGCCAGCAGGGCGCGGCGGGGGAATGAGCAGTTCTTC.

This chain joins TRBV28 and TRBJ1-6; D is undetermined. V was pared by 3 bases and J by 12 bases, with 18 bases between. CDR1 is MDHEN, CDR2 SYDVKM, per germline. This CDR3 comprises 15 residues. The CDR3 is CASSLTRQTSVPLHF. The CDR3 region has the DNA TGTGCCAGCAGTTTGACGCGGCAGACCTCGGTACCCCTCCACTTT.

The chain recombines TRBV27 with TRBJ2-1, with 13 positions matching TRBD2. Looked up from germline, CDR1 is MNHEY and CDR2 is SMNVEV (reference sequence). The CDR3 is 17 residues long. V trimming: 5 bases; J trimming: 4 bases; junction bases outside the gene matches: 8. The CDR3 here is CASSPRTSGSAYNEQFF. The CDR3 bases are TGTGCCAGCAGTCCCCGGACTAGCGGGAGTGCTTACAATGAGCAGTTCTTC.

The rearrangement links TRBV18 to TRBJ2-3, with D perhaps TRBD2 (6 bases). CDR3 length: 15 residues. V was shortened by 3 bases and J by 0 bases, with 10 bases between the two germline ends. Germline V gives CDR1 KGHSH, CDR2 LQKENI. DNA of the CDR3: TGTGCCAGCTCACCCCGAGCGGGTAGCACAGATACGCAGTATTTT. This codes for CASSPRAGSTDTQYF.

The chain carries TRBV29-1 and TRBJ2-1, with 7 nucleotides matching TRBD2. Trimming removed 8 bases from V and 4 bases from J; junction bases left unmatched: 8. Per germline, CDR1 SQVTM and CDR2 ANQGSEA. The CDR3 spans 13 residues. The CDR3 coding sequence is TGCAGCTTTGGCGGGAGCGCGTACAATGAGCAGTTCTTC. Translating gives CSFGGSAYNEQFF.

V usage is TRBV18 and J usage is TRBJ1-5; D call uncertain. The V and J ends lost 3 bases and 0 bases respectively, with 9 bases between them. The CDR3 covers 15 residues. Germline assignment: CDR1 KGHSH and CDR2 LQKENI. CDR3 sequence (DNA): TGTGCCAGCTCACCGCGGGAGTCTAGCAATCAGCCCCAGCATTTT. Residues: CASSPRESSNQPQHF.

The chain is built from TRBV7-2 and TRBJ2-3; 15 positions agree with TRBD2. The CDR3 is 18 amino acids. V dropped 1 base and J dropped 1; count of bases not matched to a gene: 3. Germline assignment: CDR1 SGHTA and CDR2 FQGNSA. CDR3 protein: CASSLEGLAGGRTDTQYF. The DNA of the CDR3 is TGTGCCAGCAGCTTAGAGGGACTAGCGGGAGGTCGCACAGATACGCAGTATTTT.

This rearrangement joins TRBV27 to TRBJ2-2; possibly TRBD1 for D (6 bases). This CDR3 has 15 amino acids. Trimming pared 2 bases from V and 11 bases from J, leaving 18 bases between. The germline gives CDR1 MNHEY, CDR2 SMNVEV (reference sequence). The CDR3, as DNA: TGTGCCAGCAGTTTACATACCGGGACAATCCTCGAGCTGTTTTTT. Its protein product is CASSLHTGTILELFF.

This chain links TRBV18 with TRBJ1-1; 7 nucleotides line up with TRBD1. J lost 5 bases, V lost 2 bases, and 5 bases had no gene match. There are 14 residues in the CDR3. CDR1 is KGHSH and CDR2 is LQKENI in the germline V gene. CDR3 sequence reads: CASSPRQGSTEAFF. The CDR3 DNA is TGTGCCAGCTCACCAAGACAGGGTAGTACTGAAGCTTTCTTT.

The chain couples TRBV5-3 to TRBJ1-1, with D unclear. TRBV5-3 is sorted into the ORF group, with uncertain function. This CDR3 has 15 amino acids. The V and J ends lost 2 bases and 4 bases respectively, with 15 bases between them. CDR3 nucleotides: TGTGCCAGAAGCTTTGGGTGTGGGGAGGGCACTGAAGCTTTCTTT. The encoded protein is CARSFGCGEGTEAFF.

The CDR3 spells CASSERRGNSPLHF. The CDR3 DNA follows: TGTGCCAGCAGTGAACGCAGGGGTAATTCACCCCTCCACTTT. The rearrangement uses TRBV6-1 and TRBJ1-6; possible D gene TRBD1, 6 bases. This CDR3 is 14 amino acids long. Germline assignment: CDR1 MNHNS and CDR2 SASEGT. Trimming left V 2 bases short and J 6 bases short, with 8 bases between.

J is TRBJ2-6 and V is TRBV6-5; D unresolved. V gave up 6 bases and J gave up 4 bases, with 13 bases separating them. The length of the CDR3 is 15 residues. The germline V gene encodes CDR1 MNHEY and CDR2 SVGAGI. CDR3 region: CASSPPYSGANVLTF. CDR3 in DNA: TGTGCCAGCAGCCCCCCGTATTCCGGGGCCAACGTCCTGACTTTC.

The chain has TRBV9 and TRBJ2-3, with 10 bases lining up with TRBD2. The CDR3 has 15 amino acids. With 4 bases clipped from V and 6 bases from J, the junction kept 8 bases outside the gene matches. The germline V gene encodes CDR1 SGDLS and CDR2 YYNGEE. DNA of the CDR3: TGTGCCAGCAGCCAAGCGGGAGGGCCTGGGGATACGCAGTATTTT. Translating gives CASSQAGGPGDTQYF.

The rearrangement uses TRBV2 and TRBJ2-5; 15 bases map to TRBD2. Germline-derived CDR1 and CDR2 are SNHLY and FYNNEI. CDR3 length: 19 amino acids. V lost 6 bases, J lost 1 base, and 12 bases stayed unmatched. This CDR3 is CASSPQRTSGRAVQETQYF. DNA for the CDR3: TGTGCCAGCAGCCCCCAGAGGACTAGCGGGAGGGCCGTCCAAGAGACCCAGTACTTC.

This clone was seen more than once but under ten times. V and J are TRBV27 and TRBJ2-7, with TRBD2 identical over 9 bases. Germline V gene data show CDR1 as MNHEY and CDR2 as SMNVEV (reference sequence). The CDR3 runs 16 residues. After removal of 3 bases from V and 3 bases from J, the junction contained 9 bases not matched to a gene. The chain's CDR3 is CASSFLAGGPLYEQYF. In DNA, the CDR3 is TGTGCCAGCAGTTTTCTCGCGGGAGGGCCCCTCTACGAGCAGTACTTC.

The chain links TRBV28 to TRBJ1-1; 7 bases match TRBD1. V gave up 6 bases and J gave up 6 bases; unmatched junction bases: 13. The CDR3 spans 15 residues. Germline V gene lookup returns CDR1 MDHEN and CDR2 SYDVKM. The CDR3 protein is CASRFPTGSEPEAFF. CDR3 bases: TGTGCCAGCAGGTTCCCGACAGGGTCGGAGCCTGAAGCTTTCTTT. Looking up the rest from reference TRBV28 and TRBJ1-1 gives the full variable domain: DVKVTQSSRYLVKRTGEKVFLECVQDMDHENMFWYRQDPGLGLRLIYFSYDVKMKEKGDIPEGYSVSREKKERFSLILESASTNQTSMYLCASRFPTGSEPEAFFGQGTRLTVV.

The table lists this clone with a few counts. In the same sample, other DNA sequences code for this CDR3. The V call is TRBV18, the J call TRBJ1-2; D perhaps matches TRBD1 (5 bases). V gave up 3 bases and J gave up 2 bases, with 7 bases separating them. There are 13 residues in the CDR3. Germline V gene lookup returns CDR1 KGHSH and CDR2 LQKENI. The CDR3 DNA reads TGTGCCAGCTCACCCGACAGAAACTATGGCTACACCTTC. This translates into CASSPDRNYGYTF.

The V gene is TRBV2, the J gene TRBJ2-2; 10 bases map to TRBD2. Trimming took 5 bases from V and 5 from J; bases not matched to a gene: 8. Per germline, CDR1 SNHLY and CDR2 FYNNEI. The CDR3 contains 16 residues. For the CDR3, the DNA is TGTGCCAGCAGTAGGAAGGGAGCGGGAGGGACCGGGGAGCTGTTTTTT. It is translated as CASSRKGAGGTGELFF. Variable domain in full (rest from reference TRBV2 and TRBJ2-2): EPEVTQTPSHQVTQMGQEVILRCVPISNHLYFYWYRQILGQKVEFLVSFYNNEISEKSEIFDDQFSVERPDGSNFTLKIRSTKLEDSAMYFCASSRKGAGGTGELFFGEGSRLTVL.

The chain employs TRBV28 and TRBJ1-4; the match to TRBD1 covers 10 bases. Germline-derived CDR1 and CDR2 are MDHEN and SYDVKM. The CDR3 covers 16 residues. The ends lost 7 bases at V and 4 bases at J; junction bases unmatched: 9. DNA of the CDR3: TGTGCCAGCACCCAGGACAGGGGGTTCGATAATGAAAAACTGTTTTTT. It translates to CASTQDRGFDNEKLFF.

V is TRBV7-8 and J is TRBJ2-7; TRBD2 agrees at 10 bases. The CDR3 consists of 16 residues. Germline CDR1 SGHVS, CDR2 FQNEAQ. V lost 0 bases and J lost 5; bases outside the gene matches: 7. The CDR3: CASSLAPSGRLHEQYF. For the CDR3, the DNA is TGTGCCAGCAGCTTAGCGCCTAGCGGGAGACTCCACGAGCAGTACTTC. Combining the CDR3 with reference TRBV7-8 and TRBJ2-7 gives the whole variable domain GAGVSQSPRYKVAKRGQDVALRCDPISGHVSLFWYQQALGQGPEFLTYFQNEAQLDKSGLPSDRFFAERPEGSVSTLKIQRTQQEDSAVYLCASSLAPSGRLHEQYFGPGTRLTVT.

The rearrangement joins TRBV5-1 to TRBJ2-2; 8 bases line up with TRBD1. The CDR3 extends over 16 amino acids. With V trimmed by 1 base and J by 5 bases, 7 bases remained unmatched. The germline gives CDR1 SGHRS, CDR2 YFSETQ. The CDR3 loop is CASSLRTGTGTGELFF. CDR3 coding DNA: TGCGCCAGCAGCTTGAGGACCGGGACAGGAACCGGGGAGCTGTTTTTT.

The chain has TRBV7-2 and TRBJ2-5; 9 bases fit TRBD2. The CDR3 consists of 16 residues. Germline trimming cut 1 base from V and 4 bases from J; bases unmatched to any gene: 7. Germline V gene sequence: CDR1 SGHTA, CDR2 FQGNSA. CDR3 amino acids: CASSLGGWREGETQYF. CDR3 DNA sequence: TGTGCCAGCAGCTTAGGGGGCTGGCGGGAGGGAGAGACCCAGTACTTC.